Listed here is a single TCR beta chain. This CDR3 spans 16 amino acids. V lost 4 bases and J lost 4, with 14 bases in between. Germline V CDR1 and CDR2: LNHNV, YYDKDF (reference sequence). This entry comes from a study of CD8+ T cells in alopecia areata. Isolated RNA was reverse transcribed into cDNA used as the sequencing template. The method was immunoSEQ multiplex PCR; TCRdb's version includes in-frame clones alone and lacks a portion of them. The table has some 170,000 clones, over 50% seen once. The receptor's source is a human donor with alopecia areata. The sequencing here drew on CD4+ T cells sorted from blood, taken at week 0. The rearrangement joins TRBV15 to TRBJ2-6; D gene uncertain. The CDR3 region has the DNA TGTGCCACCAGCATAGTTTCTGGAGCGGGGGCCAACGTCCTGACTTTC. Translating it yields CATSIVSGAGANVLTF.